The 8 T cell receptor beta chains in this list originate from one sample, sequenced in a study of CD8 T cells in Susac syndrome. An input of about 0.45 to 1 ug of RNA was subjected to reverse transcription using random hexamers. TCRdb redid the calling of the immunoSEQ multiplex PCR reads with MiXCR, one entry per CDR3 protein. Of roughly 330,000 distinct CDR3 sequences in the sample, around 90% were seen once. Sequencing input: CD4+ T cells from PBMCs. The origin of the receptors is a human donor with multiple sclerosis.

This chain uses TRBV5-6 with TRBJ2-1; 11 positions agree with TRBD2. V shed 3 bases, J shed 3 bases, and the junction held 14 bases outside the gene matches. The CDR3 covers 19 residues. Per the germline V gene, CDR1 is SGHDT and CDR2 is YYEEEE. In DNA form, the CDR3 reads TGTGCCAGCAGCTACCGGGGCCTACTAGCGGGAGAATTCTACAATGAGCAGTTCTTC. As protein: CASSYRGLLAGEFYNEQFF.

V usage is TRBV7-2 and J usage is TRBJ2-7, with no clear D. The CDR3 is 13 residues long. Germline values: CDR1 SGHTA, CDR2 FQGNSA. The V end was cut by 5 bases, the J end by 5 bases, with 13 bases between. Written as DNA, the CDR3 is TGTGCCAGCAGCGTAACACGTTTACACGAGCAGTACTTC. Its translation is CASSVTRLHEQYF.

The CDR3 bases are TGCGCCAGCAGCTTGAGACTAGCGGAGAAAAACATTCAGTACTTC. It encodes CASSLRLAEKNIQYF. The V gene is TRBV5-1, the J gene TRBJ2-4, with TRBD2 matching 9 bases. The CDR3 is made up of 15 amino acids. Germline CDR1 is SGHRS and CDR2 is YFSETQ. V dropped 1 base and J dropped 4; count of bases not matched to a gene: 3.

The V gene is TRBV18, the J gene TRBJ2-2; D remains unclear. Germline lookup yields CDR1 KGHSH and CDR2 LQKENI. This CDR3 has 12 residues. Trimming shortened V by 5 bases and J by 9 bases, and 10 bases separated the two germline ends. DNA for the CDR3: TGTGCCAGCTCATCATCGACCTGGGAGCTGTTTTTT. Encoded protein: CASSSSTWELFF. The full variable domain, with the rest looked up from reference TRBV18 and TRBJ2-2, is NAGVMQNPRHLVRRRGQEARLRCSPMKGHSHVYWYRQLPEEGLKFMVYLQKENIIDESGMPKERFSAEFPKEGPSILRIQQVVRGDSAAYFCASSSSTWELFFGEGSRLTVL.

The V gene is TRBV7-6, the J gene TRBJ2-2; TRBD2 might be the D (5 bases). Between the trimmed V and J ends, which lost 1 base and 7 bases, there was a span of 7 bases. This CDR3 spans 13 amino acids. CDR1 and CDR2 (germline): SGHVS, FNYEAQ. CDR3 coding DNA: TGTGCCAGCAGCTTAGGGGGAGACGGGGAGCTGTTTTTT. Translated, it gives CASSLGGDGELFF.

CDR3 loop: CASAGSPRLGNEQFF. In nucleotides, the CDR3 is TGTGCCAGCGCGGGGTCCCCCAGGTTAGGGAATGAGCAGTTCTTC. This sequence joins TRBV12-3 or TRBV12-4 and TRBJ2-1; D is perhaps TRBD2 (6 bases). The V end was cut by 8 bases, the J end by 7 bases, with 21 bases between. The CDR3 has 15 residues.

This chain links TRBV5-4 with TRBJ1-1, with 7 bases aligning to TRBD1. From germline, CDR1 is SGHNT and CDR2 YYREEE (reference sequence). V lost 4 bases and J lost 4; bases outside the gene matches: 7. The CDR3 extends over 14 amino acids. DNA of the CDR3: TGTGCCAGCAGCAACCGGGACAGCCTCACTGAAGCTTTCTTT. Protein: CASSNRDSLTEAFF.

The chain joins TRBV7-8 to TRBJ1-6, with D possibly being TRBD1 (5 bases). V lost 3 bases, J lost 11 bases, and 20 bases lay in between. CDR3 size: 16 residues. Germline V CDR1 and CDR2: SGHVS, FQNEAQ. CDR3 in DNA: TGTGCCAGCAGCTTTACTGACGGGCAGGGTCTCACACCCCTCCACTTT. Its translation: CASSFTDGQGLTPLHF.